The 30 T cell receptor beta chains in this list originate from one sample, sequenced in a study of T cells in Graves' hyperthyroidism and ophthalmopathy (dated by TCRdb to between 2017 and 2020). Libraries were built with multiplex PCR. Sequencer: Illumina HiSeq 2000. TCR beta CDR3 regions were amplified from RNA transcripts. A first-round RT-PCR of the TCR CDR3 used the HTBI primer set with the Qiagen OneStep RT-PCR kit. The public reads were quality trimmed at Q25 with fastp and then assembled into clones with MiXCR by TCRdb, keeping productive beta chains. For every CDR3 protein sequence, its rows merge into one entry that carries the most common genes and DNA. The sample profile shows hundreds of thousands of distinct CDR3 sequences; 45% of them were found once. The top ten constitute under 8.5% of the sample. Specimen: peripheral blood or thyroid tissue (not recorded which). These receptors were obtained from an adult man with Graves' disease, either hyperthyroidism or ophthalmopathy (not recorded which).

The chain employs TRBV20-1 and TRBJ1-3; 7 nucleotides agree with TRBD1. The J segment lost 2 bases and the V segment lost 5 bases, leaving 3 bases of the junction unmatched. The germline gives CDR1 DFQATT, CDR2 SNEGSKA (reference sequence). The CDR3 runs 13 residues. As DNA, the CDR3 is TGCAGTGCTCCAGGACAGGCTGGAAACACCATATATTTT. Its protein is CSAPGQAGNTIYF.

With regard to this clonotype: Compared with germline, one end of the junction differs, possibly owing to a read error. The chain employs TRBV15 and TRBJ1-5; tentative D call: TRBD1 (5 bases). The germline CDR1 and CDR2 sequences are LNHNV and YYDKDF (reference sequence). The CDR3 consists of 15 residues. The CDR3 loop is CATGERGTGDQPQHF. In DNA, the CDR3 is TGCGCCACCGGCGAAAGGGGAACAGGAGATCAGCCCCAGCATTTT.

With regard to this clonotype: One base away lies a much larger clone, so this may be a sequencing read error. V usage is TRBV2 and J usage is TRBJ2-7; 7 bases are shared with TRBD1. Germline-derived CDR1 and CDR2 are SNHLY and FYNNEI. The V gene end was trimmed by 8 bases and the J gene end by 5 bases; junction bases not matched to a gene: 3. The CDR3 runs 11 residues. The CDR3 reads CASGQVDEQYF. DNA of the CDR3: TGTGCCAGCGGACAGGTAGACGAGCAGTACTTC.

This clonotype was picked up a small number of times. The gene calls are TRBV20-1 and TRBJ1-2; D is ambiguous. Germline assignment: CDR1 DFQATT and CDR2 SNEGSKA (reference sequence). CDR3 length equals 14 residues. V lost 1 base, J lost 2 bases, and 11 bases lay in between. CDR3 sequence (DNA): TGCAGTGCTAGAGGTTGGACGGTGAACTATGGCTACACCTTC. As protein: CSARGWTVNYGYTF.

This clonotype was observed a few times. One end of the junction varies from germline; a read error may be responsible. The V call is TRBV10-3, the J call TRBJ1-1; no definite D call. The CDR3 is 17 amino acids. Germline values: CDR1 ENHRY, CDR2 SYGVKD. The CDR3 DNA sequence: TGTGCCAGCAGTACATATCGAGCCCAGACGGCGAACACTGAAGCTTTCTTT. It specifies CASSTYRAQTANTEAFF.

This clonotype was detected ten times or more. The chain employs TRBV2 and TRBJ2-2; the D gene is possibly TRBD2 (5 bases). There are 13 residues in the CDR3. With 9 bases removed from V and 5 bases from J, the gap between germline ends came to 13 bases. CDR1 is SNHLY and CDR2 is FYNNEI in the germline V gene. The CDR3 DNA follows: TGTGCCAGTCGTATGGGCGGGACCGGGGAGCTGTTTTTT. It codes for CASRMGGTGELFF.

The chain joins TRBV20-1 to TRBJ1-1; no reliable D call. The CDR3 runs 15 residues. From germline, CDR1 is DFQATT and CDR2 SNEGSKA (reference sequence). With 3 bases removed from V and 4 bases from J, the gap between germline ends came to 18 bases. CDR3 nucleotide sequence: TGCAGTGCTAGGCGTGCGGCTGAGTGGCTCACTGAAGCTTTCTTT. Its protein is CSARRAAEWLTEAFF.

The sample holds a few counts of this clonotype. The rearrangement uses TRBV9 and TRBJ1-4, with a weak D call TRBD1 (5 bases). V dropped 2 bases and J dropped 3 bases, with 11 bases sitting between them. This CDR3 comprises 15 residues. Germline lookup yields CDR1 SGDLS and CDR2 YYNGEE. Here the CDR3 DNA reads TGTGCCAGCAGCGTGGGGGGGACGGCTAATGAAAAACTGTTTTTT. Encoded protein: CASSVGGTANEKLFF.

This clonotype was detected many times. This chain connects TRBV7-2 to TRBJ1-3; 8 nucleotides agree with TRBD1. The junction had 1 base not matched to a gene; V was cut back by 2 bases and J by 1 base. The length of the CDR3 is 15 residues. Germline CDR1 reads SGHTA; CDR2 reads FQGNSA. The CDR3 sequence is CASSLQGASGNTIYF. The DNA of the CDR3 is TGTGCCAGCAGCTTACAGGGGGCATCTGGAAACACCATATATTTT.

CDR3 region: CSVQRMNTEAFF. The CDR3 nucleotides are TGCAGCGTACAGAGAATGAACACTGAAGCTTTCTTT. The rearrangement links TRBV29-1 to TRBJ1-1, with D unclear. V lost 6 bases to trimming and J lost 0 bases, with 8 bases between them. Germline V gene sequence: CDR1 SQVTM, CDR2 ANQGSEA. This CDR3 spans 12 amino acids.

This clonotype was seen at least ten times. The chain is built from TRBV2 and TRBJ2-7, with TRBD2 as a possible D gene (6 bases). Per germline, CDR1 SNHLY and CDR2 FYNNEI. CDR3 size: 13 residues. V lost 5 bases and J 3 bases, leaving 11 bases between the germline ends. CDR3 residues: CASSRGGNYEQYF. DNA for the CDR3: TGTGCCAGCAGTCGGGGCGGGAACTACGAGCAGTACTTC.

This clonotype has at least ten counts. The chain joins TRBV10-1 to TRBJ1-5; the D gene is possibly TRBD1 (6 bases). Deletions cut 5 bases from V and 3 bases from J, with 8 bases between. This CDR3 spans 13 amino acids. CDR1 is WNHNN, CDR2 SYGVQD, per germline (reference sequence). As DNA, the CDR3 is TGCGCCAGCAGTACAGGGATCAATCAGCCCCAGCATTTT. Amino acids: CASSTGINQPQHF.

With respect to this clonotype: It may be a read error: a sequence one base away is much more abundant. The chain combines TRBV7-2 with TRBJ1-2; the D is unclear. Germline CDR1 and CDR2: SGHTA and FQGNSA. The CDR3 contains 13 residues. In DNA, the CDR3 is TGTGCCAGCAGCCCACCGGCGGGCTATGGCCACACCTTC. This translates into CASSPPAGYGHTF.

This CDR3 reads CASSVTSGTSGGHQYF. CDR3 bases: TGTGCCAGCAGCGTTACCTCCGGGACTAGCGGGGGACACCAGTACTTC. This chain links TRBV7-9 with TRBJ2-7, with 14 bases that match TRBD2. CDR1 is SEHNR, CDR2 FQNEAQ, per germline (reference sequence). V lost 5 bases, J lost 10 bases, and 13 bases stayed unmatched. The CDR3 totals 16 residues.

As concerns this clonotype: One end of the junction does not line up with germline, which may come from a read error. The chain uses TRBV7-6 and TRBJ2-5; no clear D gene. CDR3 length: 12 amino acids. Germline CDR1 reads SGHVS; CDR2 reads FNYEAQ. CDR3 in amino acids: CASSYTSETQYF. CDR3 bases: TGTGCTAGCAGCTACACGAGCGAGACCCAGTACTTC. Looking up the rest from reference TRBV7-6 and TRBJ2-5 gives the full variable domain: GAGVSQSPRYKVTKRGQDVALRCDPISGHVSLYWYRQALGQGPEFLTYFNYEAQQDKSGLPNDRFSAERPEGSISTLTIQRTEQRDSAMYRCASSYTSETQYFGPGTRLLVL.

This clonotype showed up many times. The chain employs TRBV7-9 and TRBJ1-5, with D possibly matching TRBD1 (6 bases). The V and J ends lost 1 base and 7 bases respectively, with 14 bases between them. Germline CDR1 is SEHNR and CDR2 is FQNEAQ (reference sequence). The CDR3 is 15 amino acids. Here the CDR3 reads CASSLDGTRTQPQHF. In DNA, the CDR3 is TGTGCCAGCAGCTTAGATGGGACAAGGACCCAGCCCCAGCATTTT.

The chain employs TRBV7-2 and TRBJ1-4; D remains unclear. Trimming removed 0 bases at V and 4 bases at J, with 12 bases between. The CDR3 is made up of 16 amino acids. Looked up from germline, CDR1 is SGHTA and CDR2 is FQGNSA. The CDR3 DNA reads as TGTGCCAGCAGCTTAGCGCTAGGGCTGGGTAATGAAAAACTGTTTTTT. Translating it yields CASSLALGLGNEKLFF.

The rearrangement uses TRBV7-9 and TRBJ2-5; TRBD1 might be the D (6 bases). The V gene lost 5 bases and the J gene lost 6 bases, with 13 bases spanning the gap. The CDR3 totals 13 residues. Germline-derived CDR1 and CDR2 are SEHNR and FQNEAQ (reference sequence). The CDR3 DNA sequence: TGTGCCAGCAGCCGACAGGTCGTCCAGACCCAGTACTTC. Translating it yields CASSRQVVQTQYF.

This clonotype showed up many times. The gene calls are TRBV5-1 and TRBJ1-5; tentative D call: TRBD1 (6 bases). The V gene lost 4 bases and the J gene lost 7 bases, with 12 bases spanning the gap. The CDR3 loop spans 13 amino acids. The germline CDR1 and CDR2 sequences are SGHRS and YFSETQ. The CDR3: CASSLDSTQPQHF. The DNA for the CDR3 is TGCGCCAGCAGCCTGGACAGTACACAGCCCCAGCATTTT. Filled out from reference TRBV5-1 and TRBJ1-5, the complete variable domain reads KAGVTQTPRYLIKTRGQQVTLSCSPISGHRSVSWYQQTPGQGLQFLFEYFSETQRNKGNFPGRFSGRQFSNSRSEMNVSTLELGDSALYLCASSLDSTQPQHFGDGTRLSIL.

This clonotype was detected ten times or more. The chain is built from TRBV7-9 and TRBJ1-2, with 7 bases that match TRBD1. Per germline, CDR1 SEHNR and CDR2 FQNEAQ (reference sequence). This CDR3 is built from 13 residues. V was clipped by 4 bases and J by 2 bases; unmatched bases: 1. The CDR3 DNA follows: TGTGCCAGCAGCTCACAGGGGAACTATGGCTACACCTTC. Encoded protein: CASSSQGNYGYTF.

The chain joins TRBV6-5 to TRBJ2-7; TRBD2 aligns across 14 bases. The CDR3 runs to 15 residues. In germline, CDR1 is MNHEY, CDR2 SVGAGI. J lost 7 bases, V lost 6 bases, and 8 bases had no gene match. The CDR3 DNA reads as TGTGCCAGCAGCCGGGGACTAGCGGGAGTGCGGGAGCAGTACTTC. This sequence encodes CASSRGLAGVREQYF.

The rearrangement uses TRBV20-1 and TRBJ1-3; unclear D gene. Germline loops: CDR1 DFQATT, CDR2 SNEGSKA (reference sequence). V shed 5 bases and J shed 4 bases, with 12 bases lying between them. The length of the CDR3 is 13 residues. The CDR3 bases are TGCAGTGCTGCACCAAACAGAGGAAACACCATATATTTT. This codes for CSAAPNRGNTIYF.

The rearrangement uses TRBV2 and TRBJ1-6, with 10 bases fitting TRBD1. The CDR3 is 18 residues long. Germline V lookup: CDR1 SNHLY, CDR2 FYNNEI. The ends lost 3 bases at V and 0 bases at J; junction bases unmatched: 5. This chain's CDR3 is CASSERDRGSSYNSPLHF. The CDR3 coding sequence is TGTGCCAGCAGTGAGAGGGACAGGGGAAGCTCCTATAATTCACCCCTCCACTTT.

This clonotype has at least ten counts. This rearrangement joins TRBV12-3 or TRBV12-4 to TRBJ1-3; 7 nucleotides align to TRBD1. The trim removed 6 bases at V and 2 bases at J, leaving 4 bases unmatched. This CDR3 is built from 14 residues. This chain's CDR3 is CASSLQGTGNTIYF. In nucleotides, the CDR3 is TGTGCCAGCAGCTTACAGGGGACTGGAAACACCATATATTTT.

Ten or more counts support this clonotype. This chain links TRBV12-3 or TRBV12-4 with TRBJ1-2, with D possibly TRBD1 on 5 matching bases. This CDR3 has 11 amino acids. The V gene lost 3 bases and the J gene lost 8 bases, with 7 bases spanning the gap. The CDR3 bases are TGTGCCAGCAGTTTGGGGGTAGGCTACACCTTC. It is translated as CASSLGVGYTF.

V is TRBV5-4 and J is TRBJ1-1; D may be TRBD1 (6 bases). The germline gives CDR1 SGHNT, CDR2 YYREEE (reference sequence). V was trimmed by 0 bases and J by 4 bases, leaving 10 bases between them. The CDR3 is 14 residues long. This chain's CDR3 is CASSLDQGFTEAFF. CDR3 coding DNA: TGTGCCAGCAGCTTGGATCAGGGGTTCACTGAAGCTTTCTTT.

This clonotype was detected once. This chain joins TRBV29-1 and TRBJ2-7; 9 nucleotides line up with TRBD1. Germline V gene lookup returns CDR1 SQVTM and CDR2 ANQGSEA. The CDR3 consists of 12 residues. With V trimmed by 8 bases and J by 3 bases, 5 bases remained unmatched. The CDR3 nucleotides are TGCAGCTCCCAGGGACAGGGCTACGAGCAGTACTTC. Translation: CSSQGQGYEQYF.

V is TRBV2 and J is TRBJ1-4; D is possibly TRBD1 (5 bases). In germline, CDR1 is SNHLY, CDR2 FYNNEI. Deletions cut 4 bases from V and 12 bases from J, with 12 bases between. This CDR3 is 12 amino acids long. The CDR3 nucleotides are TGTGCCAGCAGTGGAGGGACGCACGAACTGTTTTTT. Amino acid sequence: CASSGGTHELFF.

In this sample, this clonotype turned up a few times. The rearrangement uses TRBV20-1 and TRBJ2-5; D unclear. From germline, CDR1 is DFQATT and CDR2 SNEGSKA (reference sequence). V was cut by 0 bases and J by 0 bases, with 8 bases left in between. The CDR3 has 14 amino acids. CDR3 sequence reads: CSARDPQNQETQYF. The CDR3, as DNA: TGCAGTGCTAGAGATCCCCAGAACCAAGAGACCCAGTACTTC.

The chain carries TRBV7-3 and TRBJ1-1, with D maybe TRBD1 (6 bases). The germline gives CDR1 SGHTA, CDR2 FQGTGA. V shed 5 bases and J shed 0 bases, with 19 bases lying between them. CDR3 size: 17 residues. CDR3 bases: TGTGCCAGCAGCGTGTCCTTGAGGGGGGGACTGAACACTGAAGCTTTCTTT. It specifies CASSVSLRGGLNTEAFF.